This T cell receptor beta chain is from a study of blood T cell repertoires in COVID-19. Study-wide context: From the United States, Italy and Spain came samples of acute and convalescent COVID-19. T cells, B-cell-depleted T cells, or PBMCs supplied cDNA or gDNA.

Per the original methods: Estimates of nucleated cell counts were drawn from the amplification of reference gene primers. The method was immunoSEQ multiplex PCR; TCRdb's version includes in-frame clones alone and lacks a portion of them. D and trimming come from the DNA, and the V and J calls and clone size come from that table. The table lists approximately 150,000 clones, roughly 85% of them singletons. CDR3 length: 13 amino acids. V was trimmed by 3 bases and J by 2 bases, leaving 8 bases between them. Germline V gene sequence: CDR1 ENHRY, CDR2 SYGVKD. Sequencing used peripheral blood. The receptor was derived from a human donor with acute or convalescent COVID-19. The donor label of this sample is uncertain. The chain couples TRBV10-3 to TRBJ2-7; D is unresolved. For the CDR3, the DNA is TGTGCCATCAGTGATGAGGAAACCTACGAGCAGTACTTC. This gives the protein CAISDEETYEQYF.